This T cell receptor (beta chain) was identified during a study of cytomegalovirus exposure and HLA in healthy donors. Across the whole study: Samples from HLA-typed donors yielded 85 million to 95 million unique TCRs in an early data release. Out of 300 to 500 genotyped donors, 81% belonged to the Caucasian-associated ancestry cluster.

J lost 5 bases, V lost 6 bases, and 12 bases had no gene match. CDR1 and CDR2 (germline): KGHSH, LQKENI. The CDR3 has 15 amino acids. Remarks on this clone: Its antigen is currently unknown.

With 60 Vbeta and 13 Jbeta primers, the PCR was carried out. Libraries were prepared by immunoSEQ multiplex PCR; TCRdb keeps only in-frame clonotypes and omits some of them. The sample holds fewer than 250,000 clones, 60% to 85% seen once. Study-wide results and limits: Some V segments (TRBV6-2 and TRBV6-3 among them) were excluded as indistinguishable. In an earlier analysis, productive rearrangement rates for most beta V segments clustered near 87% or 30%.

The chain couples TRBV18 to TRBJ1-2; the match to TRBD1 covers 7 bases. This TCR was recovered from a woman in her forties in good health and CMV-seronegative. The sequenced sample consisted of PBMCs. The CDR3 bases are TGTGCCAGCTCCCCGGGGGACAGACTTATATATGGCTACACCTTC. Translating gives CASSPGDRLIYGYTF.